This is a list of T cell receptor beta chains from one sample in a study of blood T cell repertoires in COVID-19. The protocol was immunoSEQ multiplex PCR, while the TCRdb copy is restricted to in-frame clones and leaves out a portion. The table shows under 20,000 clones, with over 80% occurring only once. Material for sequencing was peripheral blood. The receptors stem from a human donor in a cohort sampled during active COVID-19. The donor label of this sample is uncertain. Each CDR3 is given with its conserved first and last residue. D genes are given only for firm matches. Size is omitted from some rows. Given values are once, few, many or a class for expanded clones.

TRBV5-5	TRBD1	NA	TRBJ2-3	CASKPPGQGSDTQYF	TGTGCCAGCAAACCCCCGGGACAGGGCTCAGATACGCAGTATTTT
TRBV5-4	TRBD2	NA	TRBJ2-1	CASSPTSGGYNEQFF	TGTGCCAGCAGCCCTACTAGCGGAGGCTACAATGAGCAGTTCTTC
TRBV5-1	NA	NA	TRBJ1-4	CASSLNEARGEKLFF	TGCGCCAGCAGCTTGAATGAGGCTCGAGGTGAAAAACTGTTTTTT
TRBV6-6	TRBD2	NA	TRBJ2-5	CASSYSRREGETQYF	TGTGCCAGCAGTTACTCCCGCCGGGAGGGGGAGACCCAGTACTTC
TRBV7-8	TRBD1	once	TRBJ2-5	CASSLGGGTGEETQYF	TGTGCCAGCAGCTTAGGGGGCGGGACAGGGGAGGAGACCCAGTACTTC
TRBV27	TRBD2	NA	TRBJ2-2	CASSPGSSGATGELFF	TGTGCCAGCAGCCCCGGGAGTAGCGGGGCCACCGGGGAGCTGTTTTTT
TRBV5-1	TRBD1	NA	TRBJ2-2	CASSPRGQGPSPGELFF	TGCGCCAGCAGCCCCAGGGGACAGGGGCCCTCTCCCGGGGAGCTGTTTTTT
TRBV6-2/TRBV6-3	TRBD1	once	TRBJ1-1	CASSLQGDTEAFF	TGTGCCAGCAGCTTACAGGGGGACACTGAAGCTTTCTTT
TRBV5-4	TRBD1	NA	TRBJ2-3	CASSLVRDRGTDTQYF	TGTGCCAGCAGCTTGGTTCGGGACAGGGGGACAGATACGCAGTATTTT
TRBV5-4	NA	once	TRBJ2-7	CASSLAGPSYEQYF	TGTGCCAGCAGCCTCGCAGGGCCGTCCTACGAGCAGTACTTC
TRBV7-2	TRBD2	NA	TRBJ2-7	CASSLDSGGLYEQYF	TGTGCCAGCAGCTTAGATAGCGGGGGCCTCTACGAGCAGTACTTC
TRBV6-1	NA	NA	TRBJ1-2	CASSEGIGGYGYTF	TGTGCCAGCAGTGAGGGGATCGGGGGCTATGGCTACACCTTC
TRBV5-1	TRBD1	NA	TRBJ1-2	CASSLSGGKVYGYTF	TGCGCCAGCAGCTTGTCAGGGGGGAAAGTCTATGGCTACACCTTC
TRBV19	NA	NA	TRBJ2-3	CASGVTDTQYF	TGTGCCTCGGGGGTGACAGATACGCAGTATTTT